The next 20 T cell receptor beta chains were all read from a single sample in a study of a mutant IDH1 vaccine in newly diagnosed glioma. Time point denoted: week 5, during vaccination. Every vaccine dose comprised 300 ug of mutant IDH1 20-mer peptide plus topical imiquimod. Repertoires were generated with immunoSEQ multiplex PCR, while TCRdb's copy carries only in-frame clones and drops some. The table lists about 28,000 clones, around 92% of them singletons. Antigen specificity for these receptors is unknown. The starting material was PBMCs, obtained from a glioma patient whose treatment included an IDH1 peptide vaccine. The receptors come from a man between 18 and 29 years old with glioma.

J is TRBJ1-4 and V is TRBV5-4; no reliable D call. The CDR3 totals 16 residues. The germline CDR1 and CDR2 sequences are SGHNT and YYREEE (reference sequence). Trimming stripped 0 bases from V and 0 bases from J, with 9 bases between. Written as DNA, the CDR3 is TGTGCCAGCAGCTTGGGCGGACCAGCAACTAATGAAAAACTGTTTTTT. Protein: CASSLGGPATNEKLFF.

The chain couples TRBV7-9 to TRBJ1-1; TRBD1 matches 7 bases. V gave up 1 base and J gave up 1 base; unmatched junction bases: 0. This CDR3 comprises 14 residues. Germline-derived CDR1 and CDR2 are SEHNR and FQNEAQ (reference sequence). DNA of the CDR3: TGTGCCAGCAGCTTAGGACAGGGGAACACTGAAGCTTTCTTT. Translated, it gives CASSLGQGNTEAFF. Full variable domain (outside the CDR3, taken from reference TRBV7-9 and TRBJ1-1): DTGVSQNPRHKITKRGQNVTFRCDPISEHNRLYWYRQTLGQGPEFLTYFQNEAQLEKSRLLSDRFSAERPKGSFSTLEIQRTEQGDSAMYLCASSLGQGNTEAFFGQGTRLTVV.

This clone appeared once. This rearrangement joins TRBV19 to TRBJ1-4, with D hard to call. Trimming pared 4 bases from V and 14 bases from J, leaving 11 bases between. Germline values: CDR1 LNHDA, CDR2 SQIVND (reference sequence). CDR3 size: 11 residues. The CDR3 protein is CASSTNHILFF. The CDR3, as DNA: TGTGCCAGTAGTACAAACCATATCCTGTTTTTT.

This chain joins TRBV7-8 and TRBJ1-5, with TRBD1 matching 8 bases. The ends lost 5 bases at V and 4 bases at J; junction bases unmatched: 4. CDR1 and CDR2 (germline): SGHVS, FQNEAQ. The CDR3 is 14 residues long. CDR3 amino acids: CASSVGTGNQPQHF. DNA for the CDR3: TGTGCCAGCAGCGTCGGGACAGGTAATCAGCCCCAGCATTTT.

V gene TRBV28 combines with J gene TRBJ2-1; 7 bases line up with TRBD2. This CDR3 is built from 15 residues. Germline CDR1 MDHEN, CDR2 SYDVKM. J was trimmed by 4 bases and V by 3 bases; bases with no gene match: 6. CDR3 bases: TGTGCCAGCAGTTTCGTGGGAGGGCAGTACAATGAGCAGTTCTTC. It encodes CASSFVGGQYNEQFF.

J is TRBJ1-1 and V is TRBV2; perhaps TRBD1 as D (5 bases). Germline-derived CDR1 and CDR2 are SNHLY and FYNNEI. The CDR3 loop spans 14 amino acids. V was shortened by 8 bases and J by 0 bases, with 13 bases between the two germline ends. CDR3 amino acids: CASGGGTLNTEAFF. CDR3 DNA sequence: TGTGCCAGCGGGGGAGGCACTCTGAACACTGAAGCTTTCTTT. The full variable domain, its missing parts supplied by reference TRBV2 and TRBJ1-1, is EPEVTQTPSHQVTQMGQEVILRCVPISNHLYFYWYRQILGQKVEFLVSFYNNEISEKSEIFDDQFSVERPDGSNFTLKIRSTKLEDSAMYFCASGGGTLNTEAFFGQGTRLTVV.

This clone was recorded once. V gene TRBV7-2 combines with J gene TRBJ1-2; D is unclear. The CDR3 is made up of 14 amino acids. Trimming cost V 5 bases and J 7 bases, with 17 bases left between them. Germline V lookup: CDR1 SGHTA, CDR2 FQGNSA. Here the CDR3 reads CASSPQRPWGGYTF. The DNA of the CDR3 is TGTGCCAGCAGCCCACAGCGCCCCTGGGGTGGCTACACCTTC.

This clone was recorded once. The CDR3: CASSLIAEGETQYF. The CDR3 DNA sequence: TGTGCCAGCAGCTTAATAGCGGAGGGGGAGACCCAGTACTTC. This sequence joins TRBV7-8 and TRBJ2-5; weak D call: TRBD2 (6 bases). V was clipped by 2 bases and J by 5 bases, with 12 bases between them. Per the germline V gene, CDR1 is SGHVS and CDR2 is FQNEAQ. The CDR3 has 14 residues.

In this sample, this clone turned up once. The V gene is TRBV19, the J gene TRBJ2-7, with D unresolved. This CDR3 region has 14 residues. In germline, CDR1 is LNHDA, CDR2 SQIVND (reference sequence). Trimming stripped 5 bases from V and 5 bases from J, with 16 bases between. The CDR3 DNA is TGTGCCAGTAGTGCGACTTCCTCACCTCACGAGCAGTACTTC. This sequence encodes CASSATSSPHEQYF.

The rearrangement joins TRBV9 to TRBJ2-1, with 8 bases aligning to TRBD1. Per the germline V gene, CDR1 is SGDLS and CDR2 is YYNGEE. Trimming took 0 bases from V and 6 from J; bases not matched to a gene: 5. The CDR3 runs to 15 residues. CDR3 protein: CASSVEGQETNEQFF. The CDR3 DNA reads as TGTGCCAGCAGCGTAGAGGGACAGGAAACCAATGAGCAGTTCTTC.

The V and J genes are TRBV2 and TRBJ2-7, with TRBD2 as a possible D gene (6 bases). Trimming removed 6 bases from V and 0 bases from J, with 15 bases in between. Germline CDR1 reads SNHLY; CDR2 reads FYNNEI. This CDR3 is 15 amino acids long. In nucleotides, the CDR3 is TGTGCCAGCAGGCCTGGGGGGACTCTCTCCTACGAGCAGTACTTC. Its translation is CASRPGGTLSYEQYF.

The CDR3 loop is CATSPGSNQPQHF. In DNA, the CDR3 is TGTGCCACCAGCCCCGGCAGCAATCAGCCCCAGCATTTT. The V and J genes are TRBV15 and TRBJ1-5; D call uncertain. Germline V gene lookup returns CDR1 LNHNV and CDR2 YYDKDF (reference sequence). The CDR3 extends over 13 amino acids. Trimming took 5 bases from V and 1 from J, leaving 6 bases between them.

This chain uses TRBV7-9 with TRBJ2-3, with D hard to call. Trimming pared 5 bases from V and 4 bases from J, leaving 10 bases between. CDR3 length: 13 residues. Per germline, CDR1 SEHNR and CDR2 FQNEAQ (reference sequence). The CDR3 loop is CASSPGRSDTQYF. CDR3 DNA: TGTGCCAGCAGCCCCGGAAGGTCAGATACGCAGTATTTT.

This clone was detected once. The chain uses TRBV7-9 and TRBJ2-7; tentative D call: TRBD1 (5 bases). Trimming left V 8 bases short and J 0 bases short, with 11 bases between. There are 13 residues in the CDR3. Germline lookup yields CDR1 SEHNR and CDR2 FQNEAQ (reference sequence). Written as DNA, the CDR3 is TGTGCCAGCCGCACAGGCCCCTCCTACGAGCAGTACTTC. This codes for CASRTGPSYEQYF.

J is TRBJ1-3 and V is TRBV29-1; no firm D call. Germline V gene data show CDR1 as SQVTM and CDR2 as ANQGSEA. The ends were cut back, 4 bases at V and 4 bases at J, with 8 bases in the middle. This CDR3 has 12 amino acids. Written as DNA, the CDR3 is TGCAGCGTTGCAGTGAACGGAAACACCATATATTTT. Translated: CSVAVNGNTIYF.

The J gene is TRBJ1-4, the V gene TRBV9; TRBD1 is a possible D gene (5 bases). Germline assignment: CDR1 SGDLS and CDR2 YYNGEE. CDR3 length: 15 amino acids. Trimming took 3 bases from V and 5 from J, leaving 14 bases between them. The DNA of the CDR3 is TGTGCCAGCAGCGCCTCTGGGGGGAAAAATGAAAAACTGTTTTTT. Translation gives CASSASGGKNEKLFF.

This chain joins TRBV7-2 and TRBJ1-1; the D is unclear. V shed 1 base and J shed 1 base, with 7 bases lying between them. The length of the CDR3 is 14 residues. CDR1 and CDR2 (germline): SGHTA, FQGNSA. CDR3 bases: TGTGCCAGCAGCTTAGTAACAGAGAACACTGAAGCTTTCTTT. This translates into CASSLVTENTEAFF.

The chain is built from TRBV14 and TRBJ2-7; 14 bases match TRBD2. The CDR3 is 17 residues long. The ends lost 4 bases at V and 3 bases at J; junction bases unmatched: 8. Looked up from germline, CDR1 is SGHDN and CDR2 is FVKESK. CDR3 coding DNA: TGTGCCAGCAGCCGCGGGACTAGCGGGAGCTTTTTCTACGAGCAGTACTTC. It encodes CASSRGTSGSFFYEQYF. The variable domain in full, completed from reference TRBV14 and TRBJ2-7, reads EAGVTQFPSHSVIEKGQTVTLRCDPISGHDNLYWYRRVMGKEIKFLLHFVKESKQDESGMPNNRFLAERTGGTYSTLKVQPAELEDSGVYFCASSRGTSGSFFYEQYFGPGTRLTVT.

V usage is TRBV9 and J usage is TRBJ1-2, with 7 nucleotides matching TRBD1. The J segment lost 2 bases and the V segment lost 4 bases, leaving 5 bases of the junction unmatched. The CDR3 has 14 amino acids. CDR1 SGDLS and CDR2 YYNGEE come from the germline V gene. The CDR3 bases are TGTGCCAGCAGCTCCCGACAGGGCAACTATGGCTACACCTTC. Encoded protein: CASSSRQGNYGYTF.

In nucleotides, the CDR3 is TGTGCCAGCAGGAAAAACAGGGGGCCCCTCACAAATTCACCCCTCCACTTT. Protein product: CASRKNRGPLTNSPLHF. V is TRBV5-6 and J is TRBJ1-6; 9 bases fit TRBD1. Per the germline V gene, CDR1 is SGHDT and CDR2 is YYEEEE. V was pared by 5 bases and J by 7 bases, with 13 bases of the junction left unmatched. The CDR3 covers 17 residues.